One and the same sample provided the 14 T cell receptor beta chains below, sequenced in a study of spatial heterogeneity in lung cancer. What these receptors recognize is not known. Regarding the study as a whole: Mutation counts in tumors were tracked by counts of expanded intratumoral alpha and beta TCRs.

Time point denoted: sample taken at primary tumor resection. Using its own MiXCR run on the 5' RACE reads, TCRdb lists one record per CDR3 protein. The sample lists about 10,000 distinct CDR3 sequences, approximately 50% occurring once. The sample was lung tumor tissue, taken at surgery. The receptors shown here come from a female donor with early-stage non-small cell lung cancer.

Comment on this clonotype: This beta chain was picked up by a library intended for alpha chains and is off target, so its count carries little meaning. The chain uses TRBV12-3 or TRBV12-4 and TRBJ2-3; D is perhaps TRBD1 (5 bases). Deletions cut 3 bases from V and 1 base from J, with 14 bases between. This CDR3 region has 16 residues. CDR3 amino acids: CASSLGLQDRTDTQYF. In DNA form, the CDR3 reads TGTGCCAGCAGTTTGGGGCTGCAAGATCGCACAGATACGCAGTATTTT.

Turning to this clonotype: This beta chain represents an off-target read in a library built for alpha chains; its size is of limited meaning. V is TRBV2 and J is TRBJ2-2; D is tentatively TRBD1 or TRBD2 (6 bases each). V was trimmed by 8 bases and J by 7 bases, leaving 17 bases between them. Germline CDR1 SNHLY, CDR2 FYNNEI. The CDR3 is 14 amino acids. The CDR3 loop reads CASLQGRYNGELFF. CDR3 nucleotide sequence: TGTGCCAGCTTGCAGGGGAGGTACAACGGGGAGCTGTTTTTT.

Details on this clonotype: The library was designed around alpha chains, so this beta chain is a stray read whose abundance carries little weight. The chain employs TRBV20-1 and TRBJ1-1; the D is unclear. CDR3 size: 10 residues. CDR1 is DFQATT, CDR2 SNEGSKA, per germline (reference sequence). Trimming removed 7 bases at V and 3 bases at J, with 6 bases between. DNA of the CDR3: TGCAGTGGGGGAGACACTGAAGCTTTCTTT. Protein sequence: CSGGDTEAFF.

Of note for this clonotype: This beta chain is an unintended read in a library built for alpha chains; its size means little. This sequence joins TRBV2 and TRBJ1-6; 10 bases fit TRBD1. The CDR3 runs 16 residues. Germline CDR1 SNHLY, CDR2 FYNNEI. After removal of 6 bases from V and 7 bases from J, the junction contained 9 bases not matched to a gene. CDR3 residues: CASREGQGLKNSPLHF. The CDR3 bases are TGTGCCAGCAGGGAGGGACAGGGGCTGAAGAATTCACCCCTCCACTTT.

As for this clonotype: This beta chain is off target for a library built for alpha chains, so its abundance means little. This chain joins TRBV6-2 or TRBV6-3 and TRBJ2-7; 9 nucleotides agree with TRBD1. V trimming: 2 bases; J trimming: 4 bases; junction bases outside the gene matches: 9. Germline V gene sequence: CDR1 MNHEY, CDR2 SVGEGT. This CDR3 contains 16 residues. In nucleotides, the CDR3 is TGTGCCAGCAGTTACCCATTGGGGACAGGGAGTTACGAGCAGTACTTC. Amino acid sequence: CASSYPLGTGSYEQYF.

On this clonotype: This beta chain came through as a stray read in a library set up for alpha chains, and its size says little. This chain connects TRBV2 to TRBJ2-1; a weak D match, TRBD1 (5 bases). The CDR3 length is 14 residues. Germline values: CDR1 SNHLY, CDR2 FYNNEI. The germline V and J ends were trimmed by 5 bases and 3 bases, with 11 bases remaining between them. The CDR3 DNA follows: TGTGCCAGCAGTCCTAATCAGGGCTACAATGAGCAGTTCTTC. As protein: CASSPNQGYNEQFF.

This clonotype is large by share. Because this beta chain is a stray read in a library intended to capture alpha chains, its abundance should not be given much weight. The gene calls are TRBV20-1 and TRBJ1-5, with a tentative D call TRBD1 (6 bases). Germline CDR1 is DFQATT and CDR2 is SNEGSKA (reference sequence). The CDR3 is made up of 13 amino acids. V dropped 3 bases and J dropped 9 bases, with 15 bases sitting between them. Written as DNA, the CDR3 is TGCAGTGCTAGTTCGGGAGGGGGACGGCCCCAGCATTTT. Its protein product is CSASSGGGRPQHF.

As regards this clonotype: The library was designed around alpha chains, so this beta chain is a stray read whose abundance carries little weight. The chain uses TRBV28 and TRBJ2-1, with D possibly TRBD2 on 5 matching bases. V shed 4 bases and J shed 9 bases, with 10 bases lying between them. CDR3 size: 12 residues. Germline lookup yields CDR1 MDHEN and CDR2 SYDVKM. The CDR3 DNA is TGTGCCAGCAGTTCCCCGCGGGTTGAGCAGTTCTTC. Translated: CASSSPRVEQFF.

A word on this clonotype: Because this beta chain is a stray read in a library intended to capture alpha chains, its abundance should not be given much weight. This chain links TRBV2 with TRBJ2-5; D is perhaps TRBD1 (6 bases). CDR3 length equals 14 residues. The germline V and J ends were trimmed by 6 bases and 2 bases, with 13 bases remaining between them. Germline values: CDR1 SNHLY, CDR2 FYNNEI. CDR3 protein: CASRGDIRQETQYF. CDR3 nucleotides: TGTGCCAGCAGAGGGGACATACGACAAGAGACCCAGTACTTC.

This clonotype showed up just a few times. This beta chain is an unintended read in a library built for alpha chains; its size means little. The rearrangement joins TRBV29-1 to TRBJ1-1, with D possibly TRBD1 on 5 matching bases. Trimming cost V 4 bases and J 2 bases, with 8 bases left between them. The germline gives CDR1 SQVTM, CDR2 ANQGSEA. This CDR3 spans 12 amino acids. The CDR3 sequence is CSVAQGNTEAFF. The CDR3 DNA follows: TGCAGCGTTGCCCAGGGTAACACTGAAGCTTTCTTT.

On this clonotype itself: An end of the junction does not agree with germline; a read error may underlie this. This beta chain came through as a stray read in a library set up for alpha chains, and its size says little. The V and J genes are TRBV12-3 or TRBV12-4 and TRBJ1-2, with TRBD1 as a possible D gene (6 bases). The CDR3 runs 15 residues. CDR3 sequence: CSSNQRGGSNYGYTF. CDR3 nucleotides: TGTTCCAGCAACCAAAGAGGGGGATCTAACTATGGCTACACCTTC.

Points on this clonotype: Since the library was made to target alpha chains, this beta chain is a stray read and its abundance is not meaningful. The rearrangement joins TRBV10-3 to TRBJ1-1; no firm D call. The CDR3 totals 18 residues. Trimming took 4 bases from V and 0 from J, leaving 21 bases between them. Germline V gives CDR1 ENHRY, CDR2 SYGVKD. CDR3 sequence: CAISGISFFDILNTEAFF. The DNA for the CDR3 is TGTGCCATCAGTGGAATTTCCTTTTTCGACATCCTGAACACTGAAGCTTTCTTT.

As concerns this clonotype: This beta chain is an off-target read within a library intended for alpha chains, so its frequency means little. The chain carries TRBV7-9 and TRBJ1-2, with a tentative D call TRBD1 (5 bases). CDR3 length equals 14 residues. Trimming pared 6 bases from V and 6 bases from J, leaving 17 bases between. The germline CDR1 and CDR2 sequences are SEHNR and FQNEAQ (reference sequence). As DNA, the CDR3 is TGTGCCAGCAGGCCAAGCGTGGGGCTTCATGGCTACACCTTC. Protein: CASRPSVGLHGYTF.

In regard to this clonotype: This beta chain turned up in a library designed for alpha chains; as an off-target read, its abundance says little. The genes are TRBV12-3 or TRBV12-4 and TRBJ2-3; tentative D call: TRBD2 (5 bases). Trimming pared 6 bases from V and 0 bases from J, leaving 16 bases between. The CDR3 is 16 residues long. DNA for the CDR3: TGTGCCAGCAGCTCGGGAAATCCTGCTAGCACAGATACGCAGTATTTT. Residues: CASSSGNPASTDTQYF.